This T cell receptor beta chain stems from a study of neoadjuvant anti-PD-1 for oral cavity cancer. Study-level information: Patients without progression received a fourth nivolumab dose around day 43, then surgical resection on days 50-56. Study-level findings and limits: Higher pretreatment blood Treg/Th17 ratios correlated with higher pretreatment blood and lower post-treatment tumor TCRbeta clonality. With a few patients per group, TCR findings need larger cohorts.

The length of the CDR3 is 16 residues. Germline CDR1 is SGHRS and CDR2 is YFSETQ. With 4 bases removed from V and 4 bases from J, the gap between germline ends came to 20 bases. Time point indicated: after neoadjuvant nivolumab, at surgical resection. Assay used: immunoSEQ multiplex PCR; TCRdb lists only in-frame clones, some missing. In the table there are some 22,000 clones, 20% to 30% of which are singletons. For this clone: Its specificity is unknown.

The rearrangement links TRBV5-1 to TRBJ1-2; D perhaps matches TRBD1 (5 bases). The material sequenced was tumor tissue, taken after nivolumab (anti-PD-1) treatment. The TCR was taken from a person aged 35-79 years with oral cavity squamous cell carcinoma. Here the CDR3 reads CASSDSSGRALYGYTF. The CDR3 nucleotides read TGCGCCAGCAGCGACTCCTCGGGACGGGCTCTCTATGGCTACACCTTC.